The 9 T cell receptor beta chains reported below all come from one sample, sequenced in a study of molecular identifiers for immune sequencing clone quantification (dated 2018 in TCRdb). The library came from PCR. Sequencing was carried out with an Illumina HiSeq 4000. Using fastp at Q25 and MiXCR, TCRdb reprocessed the public reads and kept productive beta chains. Rows matching on CDR3 protein sequence are summarized as one entry with the most common DNA and genes. The sample contains under 600,000 distinct CDR3 sequences, about 21% of them found a single time. Clones ranked in the top ten supply approximately 0.8% of the sample. Sequencing was done on a sample of naive CD8+ T cells from blood, with Jurkat cell RNA spiked in. Explained via the paper, the cell subset or site label denotes: FACS-sorted CD8+CD4-CCR7+CD45RA+ naive T cells. The receptor set was obtained from a human donor in good health. Some libraries in this study had Jurkat cell RNA spiked in.

The V call is TRBV5-8, the J call TRBJ2-7; 7 bases fit TRBD2. Germline loops: CDR1 SGHTS, CDR2 YDEGEE. The CDR3 is 14 amino acids. Trimming cost V 4 bases and J 3 bases; bases outside gene matches: 7. CDR3 residues: CASSGGLVIYEQYF. The CDR3, as DNA: TGTGCCAGCAGCGGAGGACTAGTGATCTACGAGCAGTACTTC.

This clonotype has a handful of counts. In nucleotides, the CDR3 is TGTGCCACCAGCACACCTCATTCAGGCAATCAGCCCCAGCATTTT. As protein: CATSTPHSGNQPQHF. This rearrangement joins TRBV15 to TRBJ1-5; D call uncertain. Germline lookup yields CDR1 LNHNV and CDR2 YYDKDF (reference sequence). The V gene lost 4 bases and the J gene lost 2 bases, with 12 bases spanning the gap. This CDR3 is built from 15 residues.

In its sample, this clonotype was seen many times. The V call is TRBV29-1, the J call TRBJ2-5; D may correspond to TRBD1 or TRBD2 (6 bases each). The V and J ends lost 7 bases and 2 bases respectively, with 20 bases between them. Germline V lookup: CDR1 SQVTM, CDR2 ANQGSEA. The CDR3 is 15 residues long. The chain's CDR3 is CSAYDGGRVQETQYF. CDR3 DNA: TGCAGCGCTTACGATGGGGGGCGCGTACAAGAGACCCAGTACTTC.

In its sample, this clonotype was seen many times. This chain uses TRBV28 with TRBJ2-7; D possibly corresponds to TRBD1 (6 bases). The CDR3 length is 15 residues. From germline, CDR1 is MDHEN and CDR2 SYDVKM. Trimming removed 6 bases from V and 0 bases from J, with 15 bases in between. This CDR3 is CASRPLGQPSYEQYF. DNA for the CDR3: TGTGCCAGCAGACCGCTAGGACAGCCCTCCTACGAGCAGTACTTC.

This clonotype was observed a handful of times. Mismatch with germline at one junction end may stem from a read error. The chain couples TRBV4-3 to TRBJ2-7; either TRBD1 or TRBD2 may fit D (7 bases each). The CDR3 is made up of 18 amino acids. Germline lookup yields CDR1 LGHNA and CDR2 YSLEER. The DNA of the CDR3 is TGCGCCAGCAGCCAAGATTATAAGCGGGGACAGCTATCCTACGAGCAGTACTTT. It yields the protein CASSQDYKRGQLSYEQYF.

The CDR3 DNA follows: TGCAGTGCTACACCCCTAGCGGGAGAGGGCACAGATACGCAGTATTTT. It is translated as CSATPLAGEGTDTQYF. The chain uses TRBV20-1 and TRBJ2-3; 10 nucleotides match TRBD2. CDR3 length equals 16 residues. Germline loops: CDR1 DFQATT, CDR2 SNEGSKA (reference sequence). Trimming cost V 4 bases and J 1 base; bases outside gene matches: 8.

This chain uses TRBV27 with TRBJ1-1, with unresolved D. Per the germline V gene, CDR1 is MNHEY and CDR2 is SMNVEV (reference sequence). Trimming took 3 bases from V and 1 from J, leaving 6 bases between them. The CDR3 has 13 amino acids. The CDR3 DNA reads TGTGCCAGCAGTTTGCAGGCGAACACTGAAGCTTTCTTT. Its translation: CASSLQANTEAFF.

The table lists this clonotype with a few counts. The chain couples TRBV7-9 to TRBJ2-4; D is unresolved. This CDR3 spans 14 amino acids. CDR1 SEHNR and CDR2 FQNEAQ come from the germline V gene (reference sequence). V lost 5 bases, J lost 1 base, and 9 bases lay in between. CDR3 sequence reads: CASSPGWAKNIQYF. Written as DNA, the CDR3 is TGTGCCAGCAGCCCCGGGTGGGCCAAAAACATTCAGTACTTC.

This clonotype has a count of ten or more. V gene TRBV10-3 combines with J gene TRBJ2-7; possibly TRBD2 for D (6 bases). Looked up from germline, CDR1 is ENHRY and CDR2 is SYGVKD. CDR3 length: 15 amino acids. Deletions cut 3 bases from V and 0 bases from J, with 12 bases between. CDR3 coding DNA: TGTGCCATCAGTGAAGGGGACTTATACTCCTACGAGCAGTACTTC. Its translation: CAISEGDLYSYEQYF.